This entry lists 4 T cell receptor beta chains sequenced from one sample in a study of T cells in Graves' hyperthyroidism and ophthalmopathy. The CDR3 regions of TCR beta were amplified from RNA transcripts. TCR CDR3 regions were first amplified by RT-PCR with HTBI primers. Via MiXCR, TCRdb re-called the multiplex PCR reads, giving one row per CDR3 protein. The sample holds about 560,000 distinct CDR3 sequences, approximately 15% seen once. The specimen sequenced was blood. The receptor source for this set is a woman aged 18-30 years with Graves' hyperthyroidism.

This clonotype was observed many times. The chain is built from TRBV12-3 or TRBV12-4 and TRBJ2-1; the D gene is possibly TRBD1 (6 bases). CDR3 length equals 16 residues. V lost 6 bases and J 2 bases, leaving 17 bases between the germline ends. The CDR3 spells CASSPRGLGAYNEQFF. CDR3 coding DNA: TGTGCCAGCAGCCCCAGGGGCTTGGGGGCCTACAATGAGCAGTTCTTC.

This clonotype was seen ten or more times. The chain recombines TRBV11-2 with TRBJ2-1, with 8 bases fitting TRBD1. V was pared by 4 bases and J by 4 bases, with 6 bases of the junction left unmatched. Germline V lookup: CDR1 SGHAT, CDR2 FQNNGV. There are 15 residues in the CDR3. The CDR3 region is CASSWGQDWYNEQFF. CDR3 in DNA: TGTGCCAGCAGCTGGGGACAGGATTGGTACAATGAGCAGTTCTTC.

This sequence joins TRBV28 and TRBJ2-7; 14 bases are a match to TRBD2. Germline V gene data show CDR1 as MDHEN and CDR2 as SYDVKM. The CDR3 has 17 amino acids. V shed 6 bases and J 2 bases; nucleotides not matched to a gene: 9. The CDR3 DNA is TGTGCCAGCAGACGAACACTGGGACTAGCGGGAGCCTACGAGCAGTACTTC. It is translated as CASRRTLGLAGAYEQYF.

This clonotype was recorded at least ten times. The rearrangement joins TRBV4-1 to TRBJ1-5; 10 positions match TRBD1. Trimming cost V 2 bases and J 2 bases; bases outside gene matches: 3. The CDR3 runs 16 residues. Germline CDR1 is MGHRA and CDR2 is YSYEKL. The CDR3 loop reads CASSQIGTGGNQPQHF. The CDR3 DNA sequence: TGCGCCAGCAGCCAAATAGGGACAGGGGGCAATCAGCCCCAGCATTTT.